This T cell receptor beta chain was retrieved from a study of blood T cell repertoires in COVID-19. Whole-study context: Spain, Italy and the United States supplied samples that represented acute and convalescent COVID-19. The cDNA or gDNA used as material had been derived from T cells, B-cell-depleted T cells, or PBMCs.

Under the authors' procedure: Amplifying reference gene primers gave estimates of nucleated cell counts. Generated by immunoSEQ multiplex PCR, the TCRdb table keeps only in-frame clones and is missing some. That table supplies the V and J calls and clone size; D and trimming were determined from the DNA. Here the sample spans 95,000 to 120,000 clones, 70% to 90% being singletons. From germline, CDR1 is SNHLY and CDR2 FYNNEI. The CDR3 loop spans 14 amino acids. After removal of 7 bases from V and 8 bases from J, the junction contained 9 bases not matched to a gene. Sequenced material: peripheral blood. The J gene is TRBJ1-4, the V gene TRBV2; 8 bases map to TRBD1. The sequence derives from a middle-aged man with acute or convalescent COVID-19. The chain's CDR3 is CASKEDRAPEKLFF. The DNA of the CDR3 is TGTGCCAGCAAGGAGGACAGGGCGCCCGAAAAACTGTTTTTT.